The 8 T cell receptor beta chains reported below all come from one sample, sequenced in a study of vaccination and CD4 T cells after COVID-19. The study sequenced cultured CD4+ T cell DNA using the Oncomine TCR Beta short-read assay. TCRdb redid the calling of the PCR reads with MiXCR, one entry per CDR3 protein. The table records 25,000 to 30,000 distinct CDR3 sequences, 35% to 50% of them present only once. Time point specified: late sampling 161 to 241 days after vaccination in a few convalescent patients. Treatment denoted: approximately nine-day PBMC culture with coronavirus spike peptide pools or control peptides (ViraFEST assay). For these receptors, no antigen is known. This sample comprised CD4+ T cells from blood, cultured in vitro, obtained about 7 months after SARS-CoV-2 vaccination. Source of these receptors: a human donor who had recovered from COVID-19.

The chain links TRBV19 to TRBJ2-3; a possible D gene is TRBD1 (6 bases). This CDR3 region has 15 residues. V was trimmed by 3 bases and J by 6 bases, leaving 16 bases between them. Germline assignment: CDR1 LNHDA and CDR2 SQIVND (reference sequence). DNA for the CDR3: TGTGCCAGTAGTATTAGGGTCAGGGGATGGGATACGCAGTATTTT. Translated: CASSIRVRGWDTQYF.

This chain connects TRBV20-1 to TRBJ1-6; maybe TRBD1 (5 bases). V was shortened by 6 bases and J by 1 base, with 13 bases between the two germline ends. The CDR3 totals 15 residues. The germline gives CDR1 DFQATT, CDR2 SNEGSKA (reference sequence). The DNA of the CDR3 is TGCAGTGCGAGGCCGGGGGGATCCTATAATTCACCCCTCCACTTT. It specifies CSARPGGSYNSPLHF.

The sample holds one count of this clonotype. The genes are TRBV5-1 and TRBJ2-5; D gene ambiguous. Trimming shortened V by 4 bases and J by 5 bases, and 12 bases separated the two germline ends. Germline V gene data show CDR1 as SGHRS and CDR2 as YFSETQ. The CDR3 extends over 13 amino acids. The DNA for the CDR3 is TGCGCCAGCAGCCGTAACTCCGGGGAGACCCAGTACTTC. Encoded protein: CASSRNSGETQYF.

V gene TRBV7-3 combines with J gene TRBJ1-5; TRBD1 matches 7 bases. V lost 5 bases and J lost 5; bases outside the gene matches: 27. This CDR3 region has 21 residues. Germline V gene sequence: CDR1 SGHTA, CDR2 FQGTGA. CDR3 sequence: CASSTESELPAQDRAHQPQHF. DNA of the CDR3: TGTGCCAGCAGCACCGAATCAGAACTTCCTGCGCAAGACAGGGCGCATCAGCCCCAGCATTTT.

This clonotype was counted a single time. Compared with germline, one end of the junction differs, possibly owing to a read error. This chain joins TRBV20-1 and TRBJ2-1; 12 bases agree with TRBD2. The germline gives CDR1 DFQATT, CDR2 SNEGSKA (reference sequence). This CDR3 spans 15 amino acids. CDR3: CSAHGLAGPPGEQFF. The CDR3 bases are TGCAGTGCGCACGGACTAGCGGGACCACCCGGTGAGCAGTTCTTT.

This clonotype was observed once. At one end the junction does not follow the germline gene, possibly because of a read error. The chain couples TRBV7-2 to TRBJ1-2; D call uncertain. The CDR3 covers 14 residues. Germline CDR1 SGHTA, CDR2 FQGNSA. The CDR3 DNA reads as TGTGTCAGCAGCTTATCTGGGGAACTCTATGGCTACACCTTC. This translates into CVSSLSGELYGYTF.

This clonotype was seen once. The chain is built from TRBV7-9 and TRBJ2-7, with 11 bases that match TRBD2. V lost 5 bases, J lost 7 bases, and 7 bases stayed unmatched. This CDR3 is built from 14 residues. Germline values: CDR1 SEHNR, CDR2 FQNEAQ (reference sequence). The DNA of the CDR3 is TGTGCCAGCAGCCCGGGACTAGCGGTCTGGGAGCAGTACTTC. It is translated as CASSPGLAVWEQYF.

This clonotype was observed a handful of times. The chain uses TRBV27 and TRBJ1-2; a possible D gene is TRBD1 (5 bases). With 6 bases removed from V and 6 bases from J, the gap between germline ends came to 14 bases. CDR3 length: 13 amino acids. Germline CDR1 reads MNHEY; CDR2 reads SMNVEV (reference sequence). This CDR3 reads CASRDRKDNGYTF. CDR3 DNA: TGTGCCAGCAGAGACCGGAAGGACAATGGCTACACCTTC.